This T cell receptor (beta chain) was profiled in a study of vaccination and CD4 T cells after COVID-19. Study-level information: Post-vaccine sampling followed dose two by a median around 74 days (range 14 to 241). Stimulation of the cells used overlapping spike peptide pools from SARS-CoV-2 and from the common cold coronaviruses HCoV-NL63, HCoV-OC43 and HCoV-229E.

Sequencing of the DNA from cultured CD4+ T cells was carried out with the Oncomine TCR Beta short-read assay. TCRdb passed the PCR reads through MiXCR, listing each CDR3 protein once. The sample includes roughly 8,900 distinct CDR3 sequences, around 60% of them seen just once. Treatment of the sample: approximately nine-day PBMC culture with coronavirus spike peptide pools or control peptides (ViraFEST assay). ViraFEST used peptide pools to expand antigen-specific T cells and subsequently sequenced their TCRs. This clonotype was picked up a small number of times. What it binds is not known. The germline CDR1 and CDR2 sequences are DFQATT and SNEGSKA (reference sequence). The junction had 5 bases not matched to a gene; V was cut back by 0 bases and J by 2 bases. The CDR3 extends over 15 amino acids.

Material for sequencing was CD4+ T cells from blood, cultured in vitro. The chain links TRBV20-1 to TRBJ2-3; TRBD1 matches 7 bases. This TCR derives from a human donor who had recovered from COVID-19. The CDR3 DNA reads TGCAGTGCTAGAGACGAGGGGGCGCACACAGATACGCAGTATTTT. The encoded protein is CSARDEGAHTDTQYF.